Sequencing of this T cell receptor (beta chain) was carried out in a study of T cell responses to AZD1222 COVID-19 vaccine. General study findings and limits: At baseline, seropositivity was found in only six or seven AZD1222 recipients. Among spike-specific TCRs, nearly half reportedly target unmutated variant regions.

Remarks on this clone: Antigen specificity is unknown.

Some clones are missing from TCRdb's copy, which holds only in-frame ones; the method was immunoSEQ multiplex PCR. The sample holds tens of thousands of clones, 90% seen once. Per the germline V gene, CDR1 is LGHNA and CDR2 is YNFKEQ. This CDR3 region has 14 residues. V was clipped by 0 bases and J by 3 bases, with 9 bases between them. This sample comprised peripheral blood, obtained on day 0 of AZD1222 vaccination. This chain connects TRBV4-2 to TRBJ2-7; D ambiguous. The TCR originated in an adult in good health. This CDR3 is CASSQERRGYEQYF. In DNA, the CDR3 is TGTGCCAGCAGCCAAGAACGAAGAGGCTACGAGCAGTACTTC.